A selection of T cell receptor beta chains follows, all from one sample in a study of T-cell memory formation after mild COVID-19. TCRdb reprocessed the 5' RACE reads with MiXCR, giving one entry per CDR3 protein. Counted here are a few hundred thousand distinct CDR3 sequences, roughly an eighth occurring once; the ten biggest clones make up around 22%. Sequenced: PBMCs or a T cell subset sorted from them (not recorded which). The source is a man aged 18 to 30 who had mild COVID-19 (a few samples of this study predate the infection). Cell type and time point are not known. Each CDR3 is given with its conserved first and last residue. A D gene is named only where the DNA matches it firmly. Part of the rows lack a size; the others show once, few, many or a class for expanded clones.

CASRLSATGELFF TGCGCCAGCAGACTCTCAGCCACCGGGGAGCTGTTTTTT TRBV5-1 NA few TRBJ2-2
CASSEAGQGGTEAFF TGTGCCAGCTCAGAGGCGGGACAGGGTGGCACTGAAGCTTTCTTT TRBV18 TRBD1 NA TRBJ1-1
CASSSTGGGGYTF TGTGCCAGCAGCTCCACTGGGGGTGGTGGCTACACCTTC TRBV7-6 NA many TRBJ1-2
CTSARAWREHQHF TGCACCAGTGCTAGGGCTTGGAGGGAGCATCAGCATTTT TRBV1 NA many TRBJ1-5
CASSSYTPDNLHF TGTGCCAGCAGCTCCTACACACCCGATAACCTCCACTTT TRBV7-8 NA few TRBJ1-6
CASSHIGGRGVSPLHF TGCGCCAGCAGCCACATCGGGGGCAGGGGGGTTTCACCCCTCCACTTT TRBV4-1 TRBD1 NA TRBJ1-6
CSARDGGNYGYTF TGCAGTGCTAGGGACGGCGGAAACTATGGCTACACCTTC TRBV20-1 NA NA TRBJ1-2
CASSKGLAQGTQYF TGTGCCAGCAGCAAGGGACTTGCCCAGGGGACCCAGTACTTC TRBV7-9 NA NA TRBJ2-5
CASSRSAYNEQFF TGTGCCAGCTCACGTTCAGCCTACAATGAGCAGTTCTTC TRBV18 NA many TRBJ2-1
CASTPPPGANVLTF TGTGCCAGCACCCCACCCCCTGGGGCCAACGTCCTGACTTTC TRBV7-2 NA few TRBJ2-6
CASSFGRGSYNEQFF TGTGCCAGCAGTTTTGGCCGGGGCTCCTACAATGAGCAGTTCTTC TRBV6-5 NA NA TRBJ2-1
CASSSDRAGGYTF TGTGCCAGCAGCTCGGACAGGGCGGGAGGCTACACCTTC TRBV7-6 TRBD1 few TRBJ1-2
CAWSAGLAGVPYEQYF TGTGCCTGGAGTGCCGGACTAGCGGGGGTTCCCTACGAGCAGTACTTC TRBV30 TRBD2 NA TRBJ2-7
CASSLVVNEQFF TGCGCCAGCAGCTTGGTGGTCAATGAGCAGTTCTTC TRBV5-1 NA NA TRBJ2-1
CAISEEPSSEQFF TGTGCCATCAGTGAGGAGCCGTCCAGTGAGCAGTTCTTC TRBV10-3 NA NA TRBJ2-1
CASSPLQGWGNEQFF TGTGCTAGCAGCCCCCTGCAGGGTTGGGGCAATGAGCAGTTCTTC TRBV7-7 NA few TRBJ2-1
CASSQGGGSQITEAFF TGTGCCAGCAGCCAAGGAGGGGGCAGCCAGATCACTGAAGCTTTCTTT TRBV4-2 TRBD1 few TRBJ1-1
CASRIRGGATTGELFF TGTGCCAGCAGAATAAGGGGGGGGGCGACCACCGGGGAGCTGTTTTTT TRBV27 NA many TRBJ2-2
CSATNRGLRGTIYF TGCAGTGCCACTAACAGGGGATTACGGGGCACCATATATTTT TRBV20-1 TRBD1 NA TRBJ1-3
CSVEDALAGPDTQYF TGCAGCGTTGAAGATGCACTAGCGGGGCCAGATACGCAGTATTTT TRBV29-1 TRBD2 few TRBJ2-3
CSARVGGSGGQPQHF TGCAGTGCTAGGGTAGGGGGTTCGGGGGGTCAGCCCCAGCATTTT TRBV20-1 NA NA TRBJ1-5
CASSLEFGGQYEQYF TGTGCCAGCAGCTTAGAGTTCGGCGGGCAGTACGAGCAGTACTTC TRBV11-2 NA few TRBJ2-7